The 10 T cell receptor beta chains presented below share a single source sample, sequenced in a study of CD8+CD57+ T cells in acquired aplastic anemia. Genomic DNA served as template for TCR beta VDJ and CDR3 profiling. TCRdb re-called the reads through MiXCR, storing one row per CDR3 protein. The sample lists 150,000 to 200,000 distinct CDR3 sequences, over 60% occurring once. The sequencing input was sorted CD4+, CD8+, or CD8+CD57+ T cells (not recorded which) from PBMCs. The receptors here all came from a human donor with severe aplastic anemia or a healthy control (not recorded which).

The chain couples TRBV20-1 to TRBJ2-3; 8 bases fit TRBD2. After removal of 6 bases from V and 5 bases from J, the junction contained 10 bases not matched to a gene. Germline values: CDR1 DFQATT, CDR2 SNEGSKA (reference sequence). This CDR3 has 14 residues. DNA for the CDR3: TGCAGTGCCCCCGGGACTAGTTTCAAAGATACGCAGTATTTT. This gives the protein CSAPGTSFKDTQYF.

Concerning this clonotype itself: One end of the junction varies from germline; a read error may be responsible. This chain links TRBV5-4 with TRBJ1-1; TRBD1 is a possible D gene (5 bases). In germline, CDR1 is SGHNT, CDR2 YYREEE (reference sequence). CDR3 size: 12 residues. DNA for the CDR3: TGTGCCAGCAGCTGGGGGACGGAGGAGAGACTCTTT. Its translation: CASSWGTEERLF.

This clonotype was found many times. This rearrangement joins TRBV5-8 to TRBJ2-2, with D possibly TRBD1 on 6 matching bases. The CDR3 spans 17 residues. The germline V gene encodes CDR1 SGHTS and CDR2 YDEGEE. V lost 2 bases to trimming and J lost 2 bases, with 16 bases between them. The CDR3 spells CASSFYGTFYNTGELFF. The CDR3 bases are TGTGCCAGCAGCTTCTACGGGACATTCTATAACACCGGGGAGCTGTTTTTT.

The chain uses TRBV24-1 and TRBJ2-1; D gene unclear. The CDR3 sequence is 16 residues long. V was cut by 4 bases and J by 0 bases, with 12 bases left in between. Germline V gene sequence: CDR1 KGHDR, CDR2 SFDVKD. Here the CDR3 DNA reads TGTGCCACCAGTGACAGTGAGGCTAGCTCCTACAATGAGCAGTTCTTC. Translation: CATSDSEASSYNEQFF.

This clonotype has just a few counts. CDR3 residues: CASRATGGGNQPQHF. The CDR3 DNA reads as TGTGCCAGCAGGGCGACAGGGGGTGGCAATCAGCCCCAGCATTTT. The chain has TRBV6-2 or TRBV6-3 and TRBJ1-5; 9 bases line up with TRBD1. Germline V gene data show CDR1 as MNHEY and CDR2 as SVGEGT. There are 15 residues in the CDR3. With 6 bases clipped from V and 2 bases from J, the junction kept 5 bases outside the gene matches.

This clonotype was counted between two and nine times. V gene TRBV9 combines with J gene TRBJ1-6; 8 bases map to TRBD1. The CDR3 runs 16 residues. CDR1 is SGDLS and CDR2 is YYNGEE in the germline V gene. After removal of 4 bases from V and 10 bases from J, the junction contained 13 bases not matched to a gene. This CDR3 is CASSQTGEEVYSPLHF. CDR3 nucleotides: TGTGCCAGCAGCCAGACAGGGGAAGAAGTTTACTCACCCCTCCACTTT.

In this sample, this clonotype turned up many times. The genes are TRBV6-6 and TRBJ2-3; TRBD2 is a possible D gene (6 bases). V was clipped by 6 bases and J by 2 bases, with 18 bases between them. The CDR3 extends over 16 amino acids. Germline loops: CDR1 MNHNY, CDR2 SVGAGI (reference sequence). The CDR3 loop is CASRRLIGGYTDTQYF. The CDR3 DNA follows: TGTGCCAGCAGACGTCTCATCGGGGGATACACAGATACGCAGTATTTT.

This chain connects TRBV5-1 to TRBJ1-2, with 10 bases lining up with TRBD1. Per the germline V gene, CDR1 is SGHRS and CDR2 is YFSETQ. The V gene end was trimmed by 3 bases and the J gene end by 7 bases; junction bases not matched to a gene: 6. The CDR3 is 14 amino acids. DNA of the CDR3: TGCGCCAGCAGCTATTCCGGGACAGGGGTTGGCTACACCTTC. It translates to CASSYSGTGVGYTF. Using reference TRBV5-1 and TRBJ1-2 for the parts outside the CDR3, the full variable domain is KAGVTQTPRYLIKTRGQQVTLSCSPISGHRSVSWYQQTPGQGLQFLFEYFSETQRNKGNFPGRFSGRQFSNSRSEMNVSTLELGDSALYLCASSYSGTGVGYTFGSGTRLTVV.

At least ten counts were recorded for this clonotype. The genes are TRBV6-6 and TRBJ2-1; 7 positions match TRBD2. Germline CDR1 and CDR2: MNHNY and SVGAGI (reference sequence). CDR3 length: 13 residues. The J segment lost 9 bases and the V segment lost 2 bases, leaving 4 bases of the junction unmatched. The CDR3 loop is CASSYVSGGEQFF. CDR3 DNA: TGTGCCAGCAGTTACGTTTCGGGGGGTGAGCAGTTCTTC.

This clonotype was seen at least ten times. The rearrangement joins TRBV29-1 to TRBJ2-5; D is perhaps TRBD1 (5 bases). The CDR3 runs to 12 residues. V lost 4 bases and J lost 1, with 7 bases in between. Germline V gene data show CDR1 as SQVTM and CDR2 as ANQGSEA. DNA of the CDR3: TGCAGCGTTGTACAGGCCCAAGAGACCCAGTACTTC. Translating gives CSVVQAQETQYF. Looking up the rest from reference TRBV29-1 and TRBJ2-5 gives the full variable domain: SAVISQKPSRDICQRGTSLTIQCQVDSQVTMMFWYRQQPGQSLTLIATANQGSEATYESGFVIDKFPISRPNLTFSTLTVSNMSPEDSSIYLCSVVQAQETQYFGPGTRLLVL.